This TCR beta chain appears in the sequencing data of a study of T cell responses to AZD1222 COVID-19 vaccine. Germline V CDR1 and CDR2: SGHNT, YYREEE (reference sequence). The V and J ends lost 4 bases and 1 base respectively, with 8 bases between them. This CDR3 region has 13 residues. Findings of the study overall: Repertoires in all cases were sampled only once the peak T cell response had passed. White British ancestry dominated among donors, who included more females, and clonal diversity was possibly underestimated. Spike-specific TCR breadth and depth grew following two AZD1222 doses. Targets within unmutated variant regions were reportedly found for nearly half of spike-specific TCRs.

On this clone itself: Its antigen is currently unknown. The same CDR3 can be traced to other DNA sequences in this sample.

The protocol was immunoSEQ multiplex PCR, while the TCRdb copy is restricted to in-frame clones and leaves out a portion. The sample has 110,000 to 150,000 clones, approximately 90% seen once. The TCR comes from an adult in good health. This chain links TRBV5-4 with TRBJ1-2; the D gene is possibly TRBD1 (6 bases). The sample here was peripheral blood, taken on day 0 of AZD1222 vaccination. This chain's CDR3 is CASSPDSNYGYTF. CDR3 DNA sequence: TGTGCCAGCAGCCCGGACAGTAACTATGGCTACACCTTC. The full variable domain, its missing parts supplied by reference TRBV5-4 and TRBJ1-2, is ETGVTQSPTHLIKTRGQQVTLRCSSQSGHNTVSWYQQALGQGPQFIFQYYREEENGRGNFPPRFSGLQFPNYSSELNVNALELDDSALYLCASSPDSNYGYTFGSGTRLTVV.